This is a list of T cell receptor beta chains from one sample in a study of T cells after yellow fever vaccination. TCRdb re-called the 5' RACE reads with MiXCR, one entry per CDR3 protein. Among fewer than 450,000 distinct CDR3 sequences, roughly 8.6% were seen once, and the ten largest hold roughly a sixth. Specimen: PBMCs, collected roughly 46 days after the first yellow fever vaccination. The receptors originated from a man aged 18 to 35 who received the YFV17D yellow fever vaccine. Both conserved end residues are part of each CDR3. A D gene is named only where the DNA matches it firmly. Clone size is stated in some rows and not others, as once, few, many or a class when expanded.

d_gene	j_gene	len	v_gene	abundance	CDR3nt	CDR3aa
TRBD1	TRBJ1-4	17	TRBV7-2	NA	TGTGCCAGCAGCTTAAGGGACAGAACCGTGGTAGGCGAAAAACTGTTTTTT	CASSLRDRTVVGEKLFF
NA	TRBJ2-1	15	TRBV2	few	TGTGCCAGCAGTGAAAGGGGTAGAACCTACAATGAGCAGTTCTTC	CASSERGRTYNEQFF
NA	TRBJ1-1	16	TRBV18	few	TGTGCCAGCTCTACCAACGCCCCGAACAGGAACACTGAAGCTTTCTTT	CASSTNAPNRNTEAFF
NA	TRBJ1-4	13	TRBV5-1	NA	TGCGCCAGCAGCTTGCGGGTGGCTGAAAAACTGTTTTTT	CASSLRVAEKLFF
NA	TRBJ2-2	15	TRBV7-2	few	TGTGCCAGCAGCTTATCCGGGGAGTGGGCCGGGGAGCTGTTTTTT	CASSLSGEWAGELFF
NA	TRBJ1-1	14	TRBV12-3/TRBV12-4	NA	TGTGCCAGCAGTTCCGGACAGCCCCTACTAACAGCTTTCTTT	CASSSGQPLLTAFF
TRBD1	TRBJ2-7	13	TRBV6-2/TRBV6-3	few	TGTGCCAGCAGTTACAGGGACAGGGCCGAGCAGTACTTC	CASSYRDRAEQYF
TRBD1	TRBJ2-3	13	TRBV20-1	medium-sized	TGCAGTGCTAGAGGGGACAGGGCAGATACGCAGTATTTT	CSARGDRADTQYF
TRBD2	TRBJ2-5	13	TRBV5-1	many	TGCGCCAGCAGCCCGGGACTAGCAGAGACCCAGTACTTC	CASSPGLAETQYF
TRBD2	TRBJ2-7	12	TRBV20-1	few	TGCAGTGCCGGGACTATCTCCTACGAGCAGTACTTC	CSAGTISYEQYF
NA	TRBJ2-3	13	TRBV25-1	few	TGTGCCAGCAGTGGACAGCTCACAGATACGCAGTATTTT	CASSGQLTDTQYF
NA	TRBJ2-1	14	TRBV15	few	TGTGCCACCAGCAGAGACAGGGGTGACAATGAGCAGTTCTTC	CATSRDRGDNEQFF
TRBD1	TRBJ2-7	18	TRBV6-1	few	TGTGCCAGCACTCCGGCCCCGGGGGCGGGACAGGGCTTCTACGAGCAGTACTTC	CASTPAPGAGQGFYEQYF
NA	TRBJ2-7	11	TRBV2	NA	TGTGCCAGCAGTGCCCGAAACGAGCAGTACTTC	CASSARNEQYF
NA	TRBJ2-7	13	TRBV6-2/TRBV6-3	few	TGTGCCAGCAGCGGGGTTGCCGTCCACGAGCAGTACTTC	CASSGVAVHEQYF
NA	TRBJ2-2	10	TRBV20-1	many	TGCAGTGCTGAGGGGGGGGAGCTGTTTTTT	CSAEGGELFF
NA	TRBJ2-3	15	TRBV12-3/TRBV12-4	NA	TGTGCCAGCAGTTTGTTTCCTATTTACACAGATACGCAGTATTTT	CASSLFPIYTDTQYF
NA	TRBJ1-1	15	TRBV6-5	many	TGTGCCAGCAGTTACCGCGGGACCGCGGGCTCTGAAGCTTTCTTT	CASSYRGTAGSEAFF
TRBD1	TRBJ2-2	17	TRBV6-1	many	TGTGCCAGCAGGGGGACAGCTTTGGGTCCGAACACCGGGGAGCTGTTTTTT	CASRGTALGPNTGELFF
NA	TRBJ1-2	15	TRBV13	few	TGTGCCAGCACCAAATCTGGACGGTGGGACTATGGCTACACCTTC	CASTKSGRWDYGYTF
NA	TRBJ1-5	14	TRBV6-5	NA	TGTGCCAGCAGTTACTCGACGTCGGGGCTCCCCCAGCATTTT	CASSYSTSGLPQHF
TRBD2	TRBJ2-7	16	TRBV18	few	TGTGCCAGCTCACCAGCGGGACTAGCGGGGTCCTACGAGCAGTACTTC	CASSPAGLAGSYEQYF
TRBD1	TRBJ2-1	16	TRBV13	NA	TGTGCCAGCAGCTTAGGAGGGGGCCGTATGTCCCATGAGCAGTTCTTC	CASSLGGGRMSHEQFF
NA	TRBJ2-5	11	TRBV28	many	TGTGCCAGCAGTTTTTTCGAGACCCAGTACTTC	CASSFFETQYF
TRBD1	TRBJ2-7	15	TRBV7-2	NA	TGTGCCAGCAGCCGAGGGACAGCCTACTCCTACGAGCAGTACTTC	CASSRGTAYSYEQYF
NA	TRBJ1-4	15	TRBV4-1	NA	TGCGCCAGCAGCCAAGGGGCCCCTCTGCATGAAAAACTGTTTTTT	CASSQGAPLHEKLFF
NA	TRBJ2-5	13	TRBV2	many	TGTGCCAGCAGTGCGGCTATCCAAGAGACCCAGTACTTC	CASSAAIQETQYF
TRBD2	TRBJ2-7	17	TRBV11-2	few	TGTGCCAGCAGCTTTGGGACTAGCGGGGGGTCAACCTACGAGCAGTACTTC	CASSFGTSGGSTYEQYF
NA	TRBJ2-5	15	TRBV5-1	many	TGCGCCAGCAGCCTGGGCCCCACAGCAGGAGAGACCCAGTACTTC	CASSLGPTAGETQYF